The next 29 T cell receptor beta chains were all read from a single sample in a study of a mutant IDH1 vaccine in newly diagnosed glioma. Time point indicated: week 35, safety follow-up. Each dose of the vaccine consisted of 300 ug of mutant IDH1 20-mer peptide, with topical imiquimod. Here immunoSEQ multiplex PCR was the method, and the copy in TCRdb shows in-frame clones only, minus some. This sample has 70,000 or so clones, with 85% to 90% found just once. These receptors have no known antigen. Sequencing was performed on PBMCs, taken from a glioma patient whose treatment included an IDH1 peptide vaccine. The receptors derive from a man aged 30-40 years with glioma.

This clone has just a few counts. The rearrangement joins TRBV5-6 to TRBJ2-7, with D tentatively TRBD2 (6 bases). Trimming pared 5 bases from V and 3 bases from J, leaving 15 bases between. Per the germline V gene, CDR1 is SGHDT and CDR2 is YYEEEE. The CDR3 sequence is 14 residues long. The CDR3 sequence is CASSLGGTNYEQYF. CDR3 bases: TGTGCCAGCAGTCTTGGAGGGACCAACTACGAGCAGTACTTC.

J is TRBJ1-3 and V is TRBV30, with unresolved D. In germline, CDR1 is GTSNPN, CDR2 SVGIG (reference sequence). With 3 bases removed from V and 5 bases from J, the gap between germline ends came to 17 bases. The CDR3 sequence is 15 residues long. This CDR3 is CAWSLTPGVRNTIYF. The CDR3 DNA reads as TGTGCCTGGAGCTTAACCCCAGGAGTAAGAAACACCATATATTTT.

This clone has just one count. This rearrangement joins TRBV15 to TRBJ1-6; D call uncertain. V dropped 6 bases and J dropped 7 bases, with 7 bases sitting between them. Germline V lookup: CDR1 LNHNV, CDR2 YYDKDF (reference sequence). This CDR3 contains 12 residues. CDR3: CATSKRNSPLHF. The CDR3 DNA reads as TGTGCCACCAGTAAAAGGAATTCACCCCTCCACTTT.

CDR3 in amino acids: CASSYSQGPYGYTF. The CDR3 DNA follows: TGTGCCAGCAGTTACTCGCAGGGCCCCTATGGCTACACCTTC. The J gene is TRBJ1-2, the V gene TRBV6-6; D may be TRBD1 (5 bases). V lost 0 bases and J 4 bases, leaving 9 bases between the germline ends. CDR1 and CDR2 from the germline V gene are MNHNY and SVGAGI (reference sequence). This CDR3 is 14 amino acids long.

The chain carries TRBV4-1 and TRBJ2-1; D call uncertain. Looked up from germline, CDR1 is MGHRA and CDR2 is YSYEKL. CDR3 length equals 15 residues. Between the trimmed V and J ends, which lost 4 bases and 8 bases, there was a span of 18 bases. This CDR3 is CASSPSSTPGYEQFF. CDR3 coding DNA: TGCGCCAGCAGCCCCAGTAGCACCCCAGGTTATGAGCAGTTCTTC.

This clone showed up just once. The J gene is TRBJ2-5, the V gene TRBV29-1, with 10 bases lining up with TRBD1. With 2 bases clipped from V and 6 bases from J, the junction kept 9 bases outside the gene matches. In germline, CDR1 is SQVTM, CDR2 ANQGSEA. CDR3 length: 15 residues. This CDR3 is CSVESLGQGRQTQYF. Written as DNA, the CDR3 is TGCAGCGTTGAATCTTTGGGACAGGGGAGACAGACCCAGTACTTC.

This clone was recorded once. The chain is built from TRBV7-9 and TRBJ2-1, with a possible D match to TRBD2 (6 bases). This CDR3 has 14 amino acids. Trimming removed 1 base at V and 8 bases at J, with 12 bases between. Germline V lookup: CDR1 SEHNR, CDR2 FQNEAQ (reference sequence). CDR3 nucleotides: TGTGCCAGCAGCTTAGGTCTAGCGATCGATGAGCAGTTCTTC. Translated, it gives CASSLGLAIDEQFF.

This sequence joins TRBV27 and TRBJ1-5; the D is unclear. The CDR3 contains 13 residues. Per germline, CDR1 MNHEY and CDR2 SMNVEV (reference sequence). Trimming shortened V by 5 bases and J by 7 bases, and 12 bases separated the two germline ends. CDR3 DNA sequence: TGTGCCAGCAGTCCGGTGGGTGGACAGCCCCAGCATTTT. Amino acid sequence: CASSPVGGQPQHF.

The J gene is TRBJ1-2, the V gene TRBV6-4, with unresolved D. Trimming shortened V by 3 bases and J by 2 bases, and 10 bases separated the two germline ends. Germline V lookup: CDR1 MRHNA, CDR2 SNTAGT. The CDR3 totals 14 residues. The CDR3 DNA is TGTGCCAGCAGTGAAATACACCCAAACTATGGCTACACCTTC. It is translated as CASSEIHPNYGYTF.

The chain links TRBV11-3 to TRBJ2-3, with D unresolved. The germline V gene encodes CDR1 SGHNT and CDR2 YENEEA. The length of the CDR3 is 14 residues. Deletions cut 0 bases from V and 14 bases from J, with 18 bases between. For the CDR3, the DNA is TGTGCCAGCAGCTTAGATAGTTCGGAAGGGCGCCGGTATTTT. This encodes CASSLDSSEGRRYF.

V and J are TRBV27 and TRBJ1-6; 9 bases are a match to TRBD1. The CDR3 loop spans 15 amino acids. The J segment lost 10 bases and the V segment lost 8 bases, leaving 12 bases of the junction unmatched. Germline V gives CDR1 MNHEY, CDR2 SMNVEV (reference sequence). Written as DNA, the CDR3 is TGTGCCAGCGAGGCGACCGGGACAGGGTCCTCACCCCTCCACTTT. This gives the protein CASEATGTGSSPLHF.

CDR3 nucleotides: TGTGCCAGCTCACCAGGCGACAGAGCCTACGAGCAGTACTTC. Translation: CASSPGDRAYEQYF. This chain uses TRBV18 with TRBJ2-7; possibly TRBD1 for D (5 bases). Trimming shortened V by 2 bases and J by 2 bases, and 10 bases separated the two germline ends. The CDR3 covers 14 residues. The V gene's germline CDR1 is KGHSH and CDR2 LQKENI.

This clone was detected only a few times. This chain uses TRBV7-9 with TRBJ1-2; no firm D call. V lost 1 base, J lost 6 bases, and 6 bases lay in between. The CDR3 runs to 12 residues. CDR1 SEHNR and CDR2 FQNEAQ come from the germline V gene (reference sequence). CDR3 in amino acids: CASSLEGNGYTF. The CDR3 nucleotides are TGTGCCAGCAGCTTAGAGGGCAATGGCTACACCTTC.

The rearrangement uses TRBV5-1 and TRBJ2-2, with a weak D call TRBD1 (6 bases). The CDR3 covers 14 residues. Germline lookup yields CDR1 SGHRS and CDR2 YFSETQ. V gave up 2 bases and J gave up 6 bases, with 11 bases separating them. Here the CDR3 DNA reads TGCGCCAGCAGCTTTCACAGGGACGCCGGGGAGCTGTTTTTT. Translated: CASSFHRDAGELFF.

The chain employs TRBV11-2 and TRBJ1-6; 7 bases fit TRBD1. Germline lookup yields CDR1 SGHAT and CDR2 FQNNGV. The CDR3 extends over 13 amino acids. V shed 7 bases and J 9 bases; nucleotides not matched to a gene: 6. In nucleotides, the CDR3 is TGTGCCAGCAACCCGGGACAGAGTTCACCCCTCCACTTT. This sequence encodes CASNPGQSSPLHF.

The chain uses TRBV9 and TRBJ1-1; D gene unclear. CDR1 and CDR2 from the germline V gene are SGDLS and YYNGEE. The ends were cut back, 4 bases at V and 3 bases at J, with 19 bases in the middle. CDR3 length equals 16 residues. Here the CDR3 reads CASSPPRWSADTEAFF. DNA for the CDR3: TGTGCCAGCAGCCCTCCGCGCTGGTCCGCGGACACTGAAGCTTTCTTT.

The CDR3 DNA is TGCAGCGCAAGGGGGCCGCCCTCGGCTGAAGCTTTCTTT. This encodes CSARGPPSAEAFF. The V and J genes are TRBV29-1 and TRBJ1-1; 7 bases match TRBD1. This CDR3 comprises 13 residues. V shed 7 bases and J 6 bases; nucleotides not matched to a gene: 11. Per the germline V gene, CDR1 is SQVTM and CDR2 is ANQGSEA.

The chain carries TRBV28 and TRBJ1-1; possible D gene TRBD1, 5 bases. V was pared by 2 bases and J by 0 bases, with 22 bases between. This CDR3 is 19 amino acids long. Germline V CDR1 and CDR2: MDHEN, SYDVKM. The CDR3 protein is CASSLSFGGTISMNTEAFF. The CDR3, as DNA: TGTGCCAGCAGTTTAAGTTTCGGGGGGACCATCAGCATGAACACTGAAGCTTTCTTT.

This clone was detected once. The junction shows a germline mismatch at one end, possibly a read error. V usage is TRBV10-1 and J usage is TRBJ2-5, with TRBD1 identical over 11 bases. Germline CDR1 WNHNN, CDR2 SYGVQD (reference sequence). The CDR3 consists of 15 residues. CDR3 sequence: CASSVSGQGALISDF. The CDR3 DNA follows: TGCGCCAGCAGTGTGTCAGGACAGGGGGCCCTCATCTCTGACTTC.

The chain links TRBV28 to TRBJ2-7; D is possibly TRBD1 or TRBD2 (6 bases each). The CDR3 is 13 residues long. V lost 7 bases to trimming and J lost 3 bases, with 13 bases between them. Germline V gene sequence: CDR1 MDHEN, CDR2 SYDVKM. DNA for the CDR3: TGTGCCAGCATATCGGGGGCTAGCTACGAGCAGTACTTC. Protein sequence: CASISGASYEQYF.

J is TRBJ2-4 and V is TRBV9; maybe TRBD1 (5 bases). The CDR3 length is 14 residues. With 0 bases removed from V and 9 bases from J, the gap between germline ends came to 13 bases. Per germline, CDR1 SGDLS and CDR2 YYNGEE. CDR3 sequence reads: CASSVESQRGIQYF. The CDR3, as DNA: TGTGCCAGCAGCGTAGAGTCCCAAAGGGGCATTCAGTACTTC.

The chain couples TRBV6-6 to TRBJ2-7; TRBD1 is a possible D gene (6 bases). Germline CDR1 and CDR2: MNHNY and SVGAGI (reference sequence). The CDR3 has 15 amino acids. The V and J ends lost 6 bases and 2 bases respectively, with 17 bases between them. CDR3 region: CASSFSRDTTYEQYF. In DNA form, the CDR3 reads TGTGCCAGCAGCTTCAGCCGGGACACTACCTACGAGCAGTACTTC.

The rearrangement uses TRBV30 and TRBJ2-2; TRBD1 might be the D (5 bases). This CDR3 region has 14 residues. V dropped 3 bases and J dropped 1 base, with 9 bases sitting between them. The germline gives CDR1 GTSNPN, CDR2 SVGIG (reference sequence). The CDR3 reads CAWRLTVNTGELFF. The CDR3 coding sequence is TGTGCCTGGAGATTGACAGTGAACACCGGGGAGCTGTTTTTT.

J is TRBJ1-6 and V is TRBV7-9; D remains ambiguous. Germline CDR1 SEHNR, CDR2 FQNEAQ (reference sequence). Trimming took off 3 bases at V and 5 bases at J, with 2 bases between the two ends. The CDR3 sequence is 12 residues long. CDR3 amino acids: CASSFHNSPLHF. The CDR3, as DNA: TGTGCCAGCAGCTTCCATAATTCACCCCTCCACTTT. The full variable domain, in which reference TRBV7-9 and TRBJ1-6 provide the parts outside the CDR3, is DTGVSQNPRHKITKRGQNVTFRCDPISEHNRLYWYRQTLGQGPEFLTYFQNEAQLEKSRLLSDRFSAERPKGSFSTLEIQRTEQGDSAMYLCASSFHNSPLHFGNGTRLTVT.

This CDR3 is CASSATRGTEAFF. Here the CDR3 DNA reads TGTGCCAGCAGCGCCACAAGGGGAACTGAAGCTTTCTTT. The chain has TRBV21-1 and TRBJ1-1; the table's D call of TRBD1 was not tested on the DNA. TRBV21-1 is described as a pseudogene. This CDR3 region has 13 residues.

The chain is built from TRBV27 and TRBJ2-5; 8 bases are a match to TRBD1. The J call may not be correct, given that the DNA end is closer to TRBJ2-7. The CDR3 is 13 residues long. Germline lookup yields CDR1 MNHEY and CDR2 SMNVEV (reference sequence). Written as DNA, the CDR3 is TGTGCCAGCGCTACAGGGGGGAGGAACGAGCAGTACTTC. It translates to CASATGGRNEQYF.

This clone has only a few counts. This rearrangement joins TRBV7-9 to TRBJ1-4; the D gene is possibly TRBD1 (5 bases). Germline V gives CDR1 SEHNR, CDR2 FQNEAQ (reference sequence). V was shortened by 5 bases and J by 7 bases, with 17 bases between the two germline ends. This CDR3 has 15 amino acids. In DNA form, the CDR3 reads TGTGCCAGCAGCCTTGAAGGGACCTACGGTGAAAAACTGTTTTTT. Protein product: CASSLEGTYGEKLFF. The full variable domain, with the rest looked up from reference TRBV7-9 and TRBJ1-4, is DTGVSQNPRHKITKRGQNVTFRCDPISEHNRLYWYRQTLGQGPEFLTYFQNEAQLEKSRLLSDRFSAERPKGSFSTLEIQRTEQGDSAMYLCASSLEGTYGEKLFFGSGTQLSVL.

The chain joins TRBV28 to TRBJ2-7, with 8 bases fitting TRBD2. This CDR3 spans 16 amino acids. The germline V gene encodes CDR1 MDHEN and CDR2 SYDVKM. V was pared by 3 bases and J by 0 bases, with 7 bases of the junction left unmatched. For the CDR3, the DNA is TGTGCCAGCAGTTTCCGGGGGGGGCCGCGCTCCTACGAGCAGTACTTC. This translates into CASSFRGGPRSYEQYF.

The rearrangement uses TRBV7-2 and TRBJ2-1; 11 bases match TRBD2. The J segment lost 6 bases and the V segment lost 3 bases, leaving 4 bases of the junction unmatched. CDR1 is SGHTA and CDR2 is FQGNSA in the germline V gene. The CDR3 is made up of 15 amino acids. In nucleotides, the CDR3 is TGTGCCAGCAGCTTTAGCGGGAGGGCTCTCAATGAGCAGTTCTTC. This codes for CASSFSGRALNEQFF.